Presented here are 9 T cell receptor beta chains from one specimen sequenced in a study of blood T cell repertoires in COVID-19. The protocol was immunoSEQ multiplex PCR, while the TCRdb copy is restricted to in-frame clones and leaves out a portion. The sample yields around 75,000 clones, approximately 90% seen once. Sample: peripheral blood. These receptors all stem from a man between 60 and 75 years old with acute or convalescent COVID-19.

This clone was seen a handful of times. The J gene is TRBJ2-1, the V gene TRBV6-5, with D hard to call. This CDR3 contains 10 residues. Trimming stripped 6 bases from V and 13 bases from J, with 10 bases between. Germline loops: CDR1 MNHEY, CDR2 SVGAGI. CDR3 DNA: TGTGCCAGCAGACACAACAACCAGTTCTTC. Its translation is CASRHNNQFF.

The rearrangement links TRBV10-2 to TRBJ2-2, with 13 positions matching TRBD2. The CDR3 spans 16 residues. Germline CDR1 WSHSY, CDR2 SAAADI. Germline trimming cut 10 bases from V and 4 bases from J; bases unmatched to any gene: 9. CDR3 residues: CAINSGTSGTTGELFF. The CDR3 region has the DNA TGCGCCATCAACTCCGGGACTAGCGGGACCACCGGGGAGCTGTTTTTT.

This rearrangement joins TRBV4-1 to TRBJ1-3, with 7 bases matching TRBD1. V shed 3 bases, J shed 0 bases, and the junction held 8 bases outside the gene matches. The CDR3 runs to 17 residues. Germline V gene data show CDR1 as MGHRA and CDR2 as YSYEKL. The CDR3: CASSQLSRGASGNTIYF. CDR3 bases: TGCGCCAGCAGCCAGCTAAGCAGGGGGGCCTCTGGAAACACCATATATTTT.

The chain carries TRBV9 and TRBJ2-3; perhaps TRBD2 as D (5 bases). From germline, CDR1 is SGDLS and CDR2 YYNGEE. This CDR3 has 16 residues. Trimming removed 0 bases from V and 4 bases from J, with 15 bases in between. CDR3 DNA sequence: TGTGCCAGCAGCGTAGTGGGCCCCGGGGTGGCAGATACGCAGTATTTT. It is translated as CASSVVGPGVADTQYF.

The chain uses TRBV5-6 and TRBJ2-5, with TRBD2 matching over 8 bases. In germline, CDR1 is SGHDT, CDR2 YYEEEE. This CDR3 is built from 15 residues. The ends lost 0 bases at V and 5 bases at J; junction bases unmatched: 6. Here the CDR3 DNA reads TGTGCCAGCAGCTTGGTCGGGAGGGCCGGGGAGACCCAGTACTTC. Translation: CASSLVGRAGETQYF.

The V gene is TRBV7-9, the J gene TRBJ1-1; tentatively, D is TRBD1 (6 bases). The V end was cut by 3 bases, the J end by 5 bases, with 10 bases between. Germline CDR1 reads SEHNR; CDR2 reads FQNEAQ (reference sequence). There are 13 residues in the CDR3. The CDR3 spells CASSFRQATEAFF. The DNA of the CDR3 is TGTGCCAGCAGCTTTCGACAGGCAACTGAAGCTTTCTTT.

The chain carries TRBV5-1 and TRBJ1-1; D remains unclear. Germline V gene data show CDR1 as SGHRS and CDR2 as YFSETQ. This CDR3 is 13 amino acids long. The V and J ends lost 0 bases and 8 bases respectively, with 11 bases between them. As DNA, the CDR3 is TGCGCCAGCAGCTTGGTGGAGCGAGGGGAAGCTTTCTTT. This sequence encodes CASSLVERGEAFF.

V and J are TRBV10-3 and TRBJ2-2; possible D gene TRBD1, 7 bases. The CDR3 is 15 residues long. Germline values: CDR1 ENHRY, CDR2 SYGVKD. V was clipped by 4 bases and J by 4 bases, with 13 bases between them. The chain's CDR3 is CAISAYRGGTGELFF. The CDR3, as DNA: TGTGCCATCAGTGCCTACAGGGGAGGCACCGGGGAGCTGTTTTTT.

The table lists this clone with a few counts. The rearrangement joins TRBV7-5 to TRBJ1-3; the table's D call TRBD1 went unverified against the DNA. TRBV7-5 is given as a pseudogene. This CDR3 region has 15 residues. CDR3 nucleotides: TGTGCCAGAAGCCCAGGACAGGGTACTGGAAACACCATATATTTT. The encoded protein is CARSPGQGTGNTIYF.